One and the same sample provided the 28 T cell receptor beta chains below, sequenced in a study of T cell repertoires in cytomegalovirus infection. TCRdb itself ran the reads through MiXCR, one entry per CDR3 protein. The table lists fewer than 1,000,000 distinct CDR3 sequences, 25% to 40% of them singletons. No cognate antigen is known for these TCRs. This material consisted of cultured CD8+ T cells from PBMCs, taken from culture after CMV antigen stimulation. The receptor set was obtained from a human donor in good health (CMV status not recorded). Some clones in this sample may be carry-over from other donors' samples.

V gene TRBV2 combines with J gene TRBJ2-7; unclear D gene. Per the germline V gene, CDR1 is SNHLY and CDR2 is FYNNEI. This CDR3 spans 10 amino acids. Deletions cut 4 bases from V and 5 bases from J, with 3 bases between. DNA for the CDR3: TGTGCCAGCAGTGGTCACGAGCAGTACGTC. It yields the protein CASSGHEQYV.

The genes are TRBV6-2 or TRBV6-3 and TRBJ1-1, with 10 bases fitting TRBD1. This CDR3 spans 16 amino acids. Germline V gene sequence: CDR1 MNHEY, CDR2 SVGEGT. J lost 7 bases, V lost 6 bases, and 14 bases had no gene match. The CDR3 bases are TGTGCCAGCAGGAACCGGGACAGGGGTATCAGTATTGAAGCTTTCTTT. This gives the protein CASRNRDRGISIEAFF.

The V gene is TRBV15, the J gene TRBJ2-3; tentatively, D is TRBD2 (6 bases). CDR3 length: 15 amino acids. V was pared by 1 base and J by 2 bases, with 10 bases between. Germline V gene sequence: CDR1 LNHNV, CDR2 YYDKDF (reference sequence). CDR3 protein: CATSRGEDYTDTQYF. For the CDR3, the DNA is TGTGCCACCAGCAGAGGGGAGGACTACACAGATACGCAGTATTTT.

This clonotype has just a few counts. The junction shows a germline mismatch at one end, possibly a read error. V is TRBV12-3 or TRBV12-4 and J is TRBJ1-1; D is unclear. This CDR3 has 12 residues. CDR3 loop: CASSLANSEAFF. The CDR3 DNA reads as TGTGCCAGCAGTTTGGCAAACAGTGAAGCTTTCTTT.

The rearrangement joins TRBV20-1 to TRBJ1-6, with D perhaps TRBD1 (6 bases). V was trimmed by 1 base and J by 5 bases, leaving 12 bases between them. CDR3 size: 15 residues. Germline-derived CDR1 and CDR2 are DFQATT and SNEGSKA (reference sequence). This CDR3 reads CSARGTARDNSPLHF. The CDR3 nucleotides read TGCAGTGCTAGAGGGACAGCCCGTGATAATTCACCCCTCCACTTT.

The rearrangement links TRBV7-2 to TRBJ1-1; no clear D gene. Trimming pared 4 bases from V and 6 bases from J, leaving 33 bases between. Germline V CDR1 and CDR2: SGHTA, FQGNSA. The CDR3 has 20 residues. CDR3 protein: CASSSRYYTVRYGTRPEAFF. The CDR3, as DNA: TGTGCCAGCAGCTCCCGGTACTATACCGTCCGATATGGAACACGACCTGAAGCTTTCTTT.

This clonotype was recorded a few times. The rearrangement links TRBV4-1 to TRBJ1-1, with TRBD1 matching over 8 bases. J gave up 4 bases and V 4 bases, and 8 bases lay outside the gene matches. The CDR3 is made up of 15 amino acids. CDR1 and CDR2 from the germline V gene are MGHRA and YSYEKL. The CDR3 sequence is CASSPHQGAGTEAFF. CDR3 in DNA: TGCGCCAGCAGCCCCCACCAGGGGGCAGGCACTGAAGCTTTCTTT.

This clonotype came up a few times. The chain uses TRBV6-2 or TRBV6-3 and TRBJ2-1, with 7 bases identical to TRBD1. Germline CDR1 MNHEY, CDR2 SVGEGT. V gave up 6 bases and J gave up 4 bases; unmatched junction bases: 3. The CDR3 totals 13 residues. The CDR3 coding sequence is TGTGCCAGCAGGGAGACAGGGTACAATGAGCAGTTCTTC. Its protein product is CASRETGYNEQFF.

With respect to this clonotype: This sequence may be a read error, since a much larger clone differs from it by one base. J is TRBJ1-1 and V is TRBV6-2 or TRBV6-3, with D perhaps matching TRBD1 (6 bases). Per the germline V gene, CDR1 is MNHEY and CDR2 is SVGEGT. CDR3 length equals 16 residues. As DNA, the CDR3 is TGTGTCAGTCCCAGGGGAGTGGGAAACCCGAACACTGAAGCTTTCTTT. Translating it yields CVSPRGVGNPNTEAFF.

V gene TRBV20-1 combines with J gene TRBJ1-1; 11 nucleotides match TRBD1. Germline V gene lookup returns CDR1 DFQATT and CDR2 SNEGSKA (reference sequence). Losses at the gene ends were 6 bases for V and 0 bases for J; bases not matched to a gene: 6. This CDR3 has 15 amino acids. CDR3 loop: CSAPGQGALNTEAFF. In DNA, the CDR3 is TGCAGTGCCCCTGGACAGGGGGCGTTGAACACTGAAGCTTTCTTT.

The V and J genes are TRBV12-3 or TRBV12-4 and TRBJ2-1; D call uncertain. The length of the CDR3 is 14 residues. Deletions cut 1 base from V and 6 bases from J, with 10 bases between. The CDR3: CASSLDWSGNEQFF. Written as DNA, the CDR3 is TGTGCCAGCAGTTTAGACTGGTCTGGCAATGAGCAGTTCTTC.

The DNA of the CDR3 is TGTGCCAGCAGCCCCCACCTGGGTCTAGGGCTCTCTGGGGCCAACGTCCTGACTTTC. Amino acid sequence: CASSPHLGLGLSGANVLTF. J is TRBJ2-6 and V is TRBV14; no clear D gene. V lost 4 bases and J 0 bases, leaving 19 bases between the germline ends. The CDR3 covers 19 residues. Germline V gives CDR1 SGHDN, CDR2 FVKESK.

V and J are TRBV13 and TRBJ1-4; 8 bases agree with TRBD1. There are 13 residues in the CDR3. Per the germline V gene, CDR1 is PRHDT and CDR2 is FYEKMQ (reference sequence). V shed 8 bases, J shed 8 bases, and the junction held 7 bases outside the gene matches. CDR3 bases: TGTGCCAGCTCTCAGGGGGCGAGGGAAAAACTGTTTTTT. It specifies CASSQGAREKLFF.

This rearrangement joins TRBV7-8 to TRBJ1-1, with 11 bases aligning to TRBD1. J was trimmed by 6 bases and V by 8 bases; bases with no gene match: 8. CDR1 and CDR2 (germline): SGHVS, FQNEAQ. The CDR3 totals 14 residues. The CDR3 DNA reads as TGTGCCAGCCTTCCGGGACAGGGGGGTGCTGAAGCTTTCTTT. Translated, it gives CASLPGQGGAEAFF.

This clonotype was counted only a few times. The rearrangement links TRBV7-9 to TRBJ2-7; 8 bases are a match to TRBD2. V lost 9 bases and J lost 5; bases outside the gene matches: 3. Germline assignment: CDR1 SEHNR and CDR2 FQNEAQ (reference sequence). CDR3 size: 11 residues. In DNA, the CDR3 is TGTGCCAGTGGGGGACTAGACGAGCAGTACTTC. Protein: CASGGLDEQYF.

This clonotype occurred many times. This chain joins TRBV7-2 and TRBJ2-1, with D maybe TRBD1 (8 bases). The ends were cut back, 8 bases at V and 1 base at J, with 15 bases in the middle. The CDR3 covers 15 residues. Germline values: CDR1 SGHTA, CDR2 FQGNSA. In DNA, the CDR3 is TGTGCCAGCTCCACAGGGGGGGGTTCCTACAATGAGCAGTTCTTC. Protein product: CASSTGGGSYNEQFF.

This clonotype was seen just once. The chain joins TRBV6-2 or TRBV6-3 to TRBJ1-5, with 9 positions matching TRBD1. V dropped 7 bases and J dropped 4; count of bases not matched to a gene: 17. This CDR3 comprises 18 residues. Germline loops: CDR1 MNHEY, CDR2 SVGEGT. The CDR3 loop reads CASTWTGEGPKKNQPQHF. The CDR3 DNA reads TGTGCCAGCACCTGGACAGGGGAAGGCCCGAAAAAGAATCAGCCCCAGCATTTT.

The V call is TRBV29-1, the J call TRBJ2-2; D is possibly TRBD1 (5 bases). V lost 5 bases, J lost 7 bases, and 14 bases lay in between. This CDR3 has 13 residues. Germline lookup yields CDR1 SQVTM and CDR2 ANQGSEA. The CDR3 spells CSVPMQGNGELFF. The CDR3 DNA follows: TGCAGCGTTCCAATGCAGGGAAACGGGGAGCTGTTTTTT.

This clonotype was observed a handful of times. The chain has TRBV12-5 and TRBJ1-1, with 8 nucleotides matching TRBD1. This CDR3 is 16 amino acids long. The junction had 7 bases not matched to a gene; V was cut back by 3 bases and J by 1 base. CDR1 LGHNT and CDR2 FRNRAP come from the germline V gene. As DNA, the CDR3 is TGTGCTAGTGGTTTTACAGGGGGAACAAGGAACACTGAAGCTTTCTTT. It is translated as CASGFTGGTRNTEAFF.

The chain is built from TRBV19 and TRBJ1-1; no reliable D call. The CDR3 extends over 12 amino acids. Trimming pared 7 bases from V and 2 bases from J, leaving 8 bases between. Germline CDR1 and CDR2: LNHDA and SQIVND (reference sequence). This CDR3 reads CASIDGNTEAFF. DNA for the CDR3: TGTGCCAGTATAGACGGAAACACTGAAGCTTTCTTT.

The chain uses TRBV19 and TRBJ2-2; a possible D gene is TRBD1 (5 bases). V was pared by 10 bases and J by 5 bases, with 8 bases between. The CDR3 consists of 11 residues. Germline V gene data show CDR1 as LNHDA and CDR2 as SQIVND (reference sequence). CDR3 loop: CATGHTGELFF. The DNA for the CDR3 is TGTGCCACCGGACATACCGGGGAGCTGTTTTTT.

The rearrangement uses TRBV7-2 and TRBJ1-2; TRBD1 is a possible D gene (5 bases). Germline-derived CDR1 and CDR2 are SGHTA and FQGNSA. The CDR3 has 19 amino acids. Trimming shortened V by 4 bases and J by 2 bases, and 26 bases separated the two germline ends. CDR3 protein: CASSSVEPGTNAPNYGYTF. DNA for the CDR3: TGTGCCAGCAGCTCAGTAGAGCCCGGGACCAACGCACCCAACTATGGCTACACCTTC.

This clonotype was recorded a few times. This sequence joins TRBV6-2 or TRBV6-3 and TRBJ2-7, with D uncertain. CDR3 length equals 15 residues. Trimming took 1 base from V and 2 from J, leaving 12 bases between them. Germline V lookup: CDR1 MNHEY, CDR2 SVGEGT. The CDR3 here is CASSYLGTEAYEQYF. The CDR3, as DNA: TGTGCCAGCAGTTACTTAGGAACAGAAGCCTACGAGCAGTACTTC.

This chain uses TRBV4-1 with TRBJ1-5; D is unresolved. Trimming cost V 0 bases and J 7 bases, with 10 bases left between them. Germline V CDR1 and CDR2: MGHRA, YSYEKL. The CDR3 length is 14 residues. The chain's CDR3 is CASSQEAGIQPQHF. The CDR3 bases are TGCGCCAGCAGCCAAGAGGCCGGTATCCAGCCCCAGCATTTT.

The chain uses TRBV4-1 and TRBJ1-1; D is perhaps TRBD1 (5 bases). The V gene lost 5 bases and the J gene lost 6 bases, with 16 bases spanning the gap. Germline loops: CDR1 MGHRA, CDR2 YSYEKL. CDR3 length: 14 residues. As DNA, the CDR3 is TGCGCCAGCAGCTATCCCGACAGATACGCTGAAGCTTTCTTT. It is translated as CASSYPDRYAEAFF.

V is TRBV6-2 or TRBV6-3 and J is TRBJ2-7, with 7 bases fitting TRBD2. CDR1 and CDR2 (germline): MNHEY, SVGEGT. V gave up 9 bases and J gave up 0 bases; unmatched junction bases: 5. The CDR3 totals 13 residues. The CDR3 protein is CASQGLPSYEQYV. The CDR3 coding sequence is TGTGCCAGTCAGGGACTACCCTCCTACGAGCAGTACGTC.

A single count supports this clonotype. The chain recombines TRBV12-5 with TRBJ1-6; D not resolved. The germline CDR1 and CDR2 sequences are LGHNT and FRNRAP. V lost 2 bases to trimming and J lost 6 bases, with 2 bases between them. This CDR3 spans 12 amino acids. Written as DNA, the CDR3 is TGTGCTAGTGGTTTGTTTAATTCACCCCTCCACTTT. Translation: CASGLFNSPLHF.

This chain uses TRBV19 with TRBJ2-3; weak D call: TRBD1 (6 bases). This CDR3 comprises 16 residues. V gave up 6 bases and J gave up 7 bases, with 23 bases separating them. CDR1 LNHDA and CDR2 SQIVND come from the germline V gene (reference sequence). The CDR3 loop is CASSRSNGQPRYTQYF. The CDR3 nucleotides are TGTGCCAGTAGCCGATCCAACGGACAGCCCCGTTATACGCAGTATTTT.